This note documents a single T cell receptor beta chain sequence. These data come from a study of blood T cell repertoires in COVID-19. Study context: Samples came from the United States, Italy and Spain, spanning acute and convalescent COVID-19. T cells, B-cell-depleted T cells, or PBMCs supplied cDNA or gDNA.

Original analysis: Nucleated cell number was recorded as an estimate derived from reference gene primer amplification. The data were produced by immunoSEQ multiplex PCR, yet TCRdb's version contains in-frame clones alone and is incomplete. That table is the source of V, J and clone size, and D and trimming were worked out from the DNA. Among 250,000 or so clones listed, approximately 91% were seen once. Participant reports of clinical history set cohort assignment. The clonotype comes from a human donor in a cohort exposed to, infected with or recovered from COVID-19 (not recorded which). The donor label of this sample is uncertain. The source material was PBMCs or T cells enriched from blood (not recorded which).

The CDR3 coding sequence is TGTGCCAGCAGCTTAAGAAGGGAGGATACGCAGTATTTT. This codes for CASSLRREDTQYF. The chain combines TRBV7-8 with TRBJ2-3; a possible D gene is TRBD2 (5 bases). There are 13 residues in the CDR3. The V and J ends lost 2 bases and 6 bases respectively, with 9 bases between them. Germline V CDR1 and CDR2: SGHVS, FQNEAQ. Together with reference TRBV7-8 and TRBJ2-3, the CDR3 gives the full variable domain: GAGVSQSPRYKVAKRGQDVALRCDPISGHVSLFWYQQALGQGPEFLTYFQNEAQLDKSGLPSDRFFAERPEGSVSTLKIQRTQQEDSAVYLCASSLRREDTQYFGPGTRLTVL.